This TCR beta chain was sequenced during a study of T cells after yellow fever vaccination. TCRdb itself ran the 5' RACE reads through MiXCR, one entry per CDR3 protein. The table records over 130,000 distinct CDR3 sequences, 7.7% of them present only once. This clonotype was detected only a few times. Its antigen is unidentified. Study-wide findings and caveats: Repertoires obtained by FACS sorting could include abundant clonotypes that entered as contaminants from the bulk population.

CDR3 length: 13 residues. Trimming shortened V by 7 bases and J by 5 bases, and 12 bases separated the two germline ends. Germline CDR1 SNHLY, CDR2 FYNNEI. Sample: CD4+ T cells sorted from PBMCs, taken 5 days after the yellow fever booster vaccination. The receptor comes from a man between 25 and 39 years old who received the YFV17D yellow fever vaccine. This chain joins TRBV2 and TRBJ2-1, with D possibly being TRBD1 or TRBD2 (5 bases each). The CDR3 region has the DNA TGTGCCAGCACCCGGGGCCGGGACAATGAGCAGTTCTTC. Protein: CASTRGRDNEQFF.